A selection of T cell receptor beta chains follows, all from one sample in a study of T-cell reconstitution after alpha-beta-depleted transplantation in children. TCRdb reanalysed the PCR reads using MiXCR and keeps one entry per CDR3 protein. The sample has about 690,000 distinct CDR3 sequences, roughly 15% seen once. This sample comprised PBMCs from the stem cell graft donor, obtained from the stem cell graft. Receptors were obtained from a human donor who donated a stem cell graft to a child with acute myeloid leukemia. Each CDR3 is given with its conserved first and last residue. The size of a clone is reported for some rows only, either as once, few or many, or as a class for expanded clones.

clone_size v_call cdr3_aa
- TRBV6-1 CASQRTSGATNTGELFF
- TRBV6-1 CASSPWTGERNSPLHF
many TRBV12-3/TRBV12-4 CASRRREEDQPQHF
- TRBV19 CASSIDWGSGSRQPQHF
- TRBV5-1 CASSLRSSANEKLFF
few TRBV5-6 CASSSTGGSNEKLFF
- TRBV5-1 CASSLAGFYEQYF
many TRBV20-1 CSAASSRRDNQPQHF
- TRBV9 CASSLLGGGIHNEQFF
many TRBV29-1 CSVHPLNQETQYF
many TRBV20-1 CSARAPRGNTGELFF
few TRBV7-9 CASSLAGGHEQYF
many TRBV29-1 CSVEGLGNTIYF
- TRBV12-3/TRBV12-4 CASRPGRQTAKNIQYF
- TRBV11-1 CASSPGDRGLNNEQFF
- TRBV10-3 CAANPGNGNQPQHF
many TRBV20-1 CSAPPGRPNSPLHF
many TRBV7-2 CASSLGPGGGDGYTF
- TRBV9 CASSEQGAPDEQYF
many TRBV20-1 CSARGSMVTDTQYF
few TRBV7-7 CASSPRTGGGTDTQYF
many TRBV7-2 CASSSRATGELFF
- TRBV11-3 CASSIGSGNEQFF
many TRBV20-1 CSAPRQGRSYNSPLHF
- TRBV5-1 CASSLAGWPPSHYGYTF
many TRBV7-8 CASSLRDRGETQYF
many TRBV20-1 CSARERASGNTIYF
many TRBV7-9 CASSSTDRVIHNEQFF
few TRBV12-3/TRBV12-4 CASWTLNTGELFF
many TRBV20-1 CSARDGVNTEAFF
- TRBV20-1 CSAAAGGPKTQYF
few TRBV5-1 CATRTGQSTGELFF
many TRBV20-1 CSATGKSNQPQHF
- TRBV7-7 CASSLSGAGQANTGELFF
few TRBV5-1 CASKRPGREETQYF
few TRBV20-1 CSARISGTGNEKLFF
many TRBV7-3 CASRPPHHRENYGYTF
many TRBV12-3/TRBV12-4 CASNRESGTDQPQHF
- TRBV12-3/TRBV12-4 CASSSGLAGSITGELFF
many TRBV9 CASSVDSGRYNEQFF
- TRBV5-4 CASSFGTSGDTYEQYF
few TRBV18 CASSVRQDQGGTEAFF